The 17 T cell receptor beta chains given below trace back to one sample, sequenced in a study of T cells in Graves' hyperthyroidism and ophthalmopathy. Amplified regions were TCR beta CDR3 sequences from RNA transcripts. The primer set for the first-round RT-PCR of the TCR CDR3 was HTBI. TCRdb analysed the multiplex PCR reads with MiXCR anew, one entry per CDR3 protein. The table includes 350,000 to 500,000 distinct CDR3 sequences, roughly 13% detected once. Sequenced material: blood. These receptor sequences come from a woman in her late teens or twenties with Graves' hyperthyroidism.

This clonotype was observed a handful of times. The gene calls are TRBV9 and TRBJ2-7; either TRBD1 or TRBD2 may supply D (5 bases each). The germline V gene encodes CDR1 SGDLS and CDR2 YYNGEE. Trimming removed 5 bases from V and 7 bases from J, with 22 bases in between. The CDR3 has 15 residues. In DNA, the CDR3 is TGTGCCAGCAGTTATAGCTCGGGGCCGAAGGGGGAGCAGTACTTC. Translation gives CASSYSSGPKGEQYF. Supplemented by reference TRBV9 and TRBJ2-7, the full variable domain reads DSGVTQTPKHLITATGQRVTLRCSPRSGDLSVYWYQQSLDQGLQFLIQYYNGEERAKGNILERFSAQQFPDLHSELNLSSLELGDSALYFCASSYSSGPKGEQYFGPGTRLTVT.

This clonotype was found many times. The chain carries TRBV28 and TRBJ1-2, with D possibly matching TRBD1 (5 bases). CDR1 and CDR2 from the germline V gene are MDHEN and SYDVKM. The V end was cut by 1 base, the J end by 3 bases, with 12 bases between. This CDR3 has 15 residues. CDR3 sequence: CASSLYAGVYYGYTF. The CDR3 coding sequence is TGTGCCAGCAGTTTATATGCGGGGGTTTACTATGGCTACACCTTC.

In this sample, this clonotype turned up a few times. V is TRBV20-1 and J is TRBJ1-5, with TRBD1 identical over 8 bases. The germline CDR1 and CDR2 sequences are DFQATT and SNEGSKA (reference sequence). This CDR3 is 14 amino acids long. V lost 6 bases to trimming and J lost 2 bases; unmatched junction nucleotides: 6. DNA of the CDR3: TGCAGTGCAGAGGCAGGGGGCGGCAATCAGCCCCAGCATTTT. Protein product: CSAEAGGGNQPQHF.

J is TRBJ1-5 and V is TRBV11-1, with no clear D. This CDR3 spans 15 amino acids. V dropped 1 base and J dropped 12 bases, with 19 bases sitting between them. Germline V lookup: CDR1 SGHAT, CDR2 FQDESV (reference sequence). This CDR3 reads CASSLGGPGGQLQHF. The CDR3, as DNA: TGTGCCAGCAGCTTAGGGGGTCCGGGAGGCCAACTCCAGCATTTT.

The table lists this clonotype with a few counts. The genes are TRBV28 and TRBJ2-3; TRBD2 might be the D (7 bases). This CDR3 comprises 13 residues. Germline assignment: CDR1 MDHEN and CDR2 SYDVKM. V lost 11 bases to trimming and J lost 4 bases, with 16 bases between them. The DNA of the CDR3 is TGTGCCCTAGGGGGGGGCGCGTCAGATACGCAGTATTTT. This sequence encodes CALGGGASDTQYF.

This clonotype was seen ten or more times. V gene TRBV7-9 combines with J gene TRBJ2-3; TRBD1 matches at 8 bases. This CDR3 is 14 amino acids long. The V and J ends lost 7 bases and 1 base, in that order; junction bases with no gene match: 4. Germline V lookup: CDR1 SEHNR, CDR2 FQNEAQ (reference sequence). The CDR3 region has the DNA TGTGCCAGCATTAACAGGGGGGGCACAGATACGCAGTATTTT. Translating it yields CASINRGGTDTQYF.

In this sample, this clonotype turned up many times. Here the CDR3 reads CASSFSPGYEQYF. DNA for the CDR3: TGTGCCAGCAGTTTTAGCCCTGGGTACGAGCAGTACTTC. V and J are TRBV27 and TRBJ2-7; D call uncertain. The CDR3 has 13 amino acids. Trimming removed 3 bases at V and 4 bases at J, with 10 bases between. Germline-derived CDR1 and CDR2 are MNHEY and SMNVEV (reference sequence).

There are many counts of this clonotype. V usage is TRBV19 and J usage is TRBJ1-2; the D gene is possibly TRBD1 (5 bases). The CDR3 runs to 14 residues. Trimming took off 1 base at V and 1 base at J, with 7 bases between the two ends. Germline CDR1 reads LNHDA; CDR2 reads SQIVND (reference sequence). The CDR3: CASSIATGNYGYTF. CDR3 sequence (DNA): TGTGCCAGTAGTATAGCCACAGGTAACTATGGCTACACCTTC.

This clonotype appeared many times. The chain recombines TRBV7-3 with TRBJ2-1; no definite D call. Germline CDR1 is SGHTA and CDR2 is FQGTGA. There are 13 residues in the CDR3. Trimming took off 0 bases at V and 3 bases at J, with 3 bases between the two ends. CDR3 sequence (DNA): TGTGCCAGCAGCTTAACAAACTACAATGAGCAGTTCTTC. Residues: CASSLTNYNEQFF.

This clonotype was observed many times. The rearrangement joins TRBV12-3 or TRBV12-4 to TRBJ1-5; unclear D gene. V lost 6 bases to trimming and J lost 5 bases, with 11 bases between them. The CDR3 consists of 13 residues. The DNA of the CDR3 is TGTGCCAGCAGATTGGGCACTTATCAGCCCCAGCATTTT. Protein sequence: CASRLGTYQPQHF.

The table lists this clonotype with many counts. V usage is TRBV29-1 and J usage is TRBJ2-1; D not certain. Trimming removed 2 bases at V and 3 bases at J, with 8 bases between. Germline loops: CDR1 SQVTM, CDR2 ANQGSEA. This CDR3 has 13 amino acids. The CDR3 loop reads CSVEQTDYNEQFF. CDR3 DNA sequence: TGCAGCGTTGAACAGACGGACTACAATGAGCAGTTCTTC.

This clonotype was observed many times. The chain links TRBV7-2 to TRBJ1-2, with D perhaps TRBD1 (5 bases). Germline V gene sequence: CDR1 SGHTA, CDR2 FQGNSA. The CDR3 totals 14 residues. Trimming shortened V by 2 bases and J by 7 bases, and 14 bases separated the two germline ends. CDR3 residues: CASSLSVQGSGYTF. The CDR3 coding sequence is TGTGCCAGCAGCTTATCCGTCCAGGGAAGTGGCTACACCTTC.

V is TRBV5-6 and J is TRBJ1-4, with 7 bases that match TRBD1. The ends lost 3 bases at V and 7 bases at J; junction bases unmatched: 0. The CDR3 consists of 12 residues. Germline V CDR1 and CDR2: SGHDT, YYEEEE. The CDR3 nucleotides are TGTGCCAGCAGCTGGACAGGTGAAAAACTGTTTTTT. Its protein product is CASSWTGEKLFF.

This clonotype was recorded at least ten times. The rearrangement joins TRBV5-1 to TRBJ2-5; 10 bases fit TRBD2. Trimming at V came to 7 bases and at J to 5 bases, leaving 5 bases not matched to a gene. CDR1 is SGHRS and CDR2 is YFSETQ in the germline V gene. This CDR3 has 13 residues. CDR3 nucleotides: TGCGCCAGCGCTAGCGGGAGTACGGAGACCCAGTACTTC. Translating it yields CASASGSTETQYF.

In its sample, this clonotype was seen many times. V usage is TRBV20-1 and J usage is TRBJ1-5; D unresolved. V was trimmed by 3 bases and J by 5 bases, leaving 5 bases between them. This CDR3 spans 11 amino acids. CDR1 is DFQATT, CDR2 SNEGSKA, per germline (reference sequence). In DNA, the CDR3 is TGCAGTGCTAGGAGGGATCAGCCCCAGCATTTT. Translating gives CSARRDQPQHF.

This clonotype is a singleton in its sample. The rearrangement joins TRBV13 to TRBJ2-5; D possibly uses TRBD1 or TRBD2 (8 bases each). The CDR3 is 14 residues long. Trimming removed 4 bases at V and 9 bases at J, with 18 bases between. CDR1 is PRHDT, CDR2 FYEKMQ, per germline (reference sequence). This CDR3 reads CASSSRTGRGAQYF. The CDR3 DNA sequence: TGTGCCAGCAGCTCCCGGACAGGGCGGGGGGCCCAGTACTTC.

This clonotype came up once. The chain combines TRBV4-1 with TRBJ2-5; tentatively, D is TRBD2 (6 bases). This CDR3 comprises 19 residues. Deletions cut 1 base from V and 2 bases from J, with 23 bases between. Germline V lookup: CDR1 MGHRA, CDR2 YSYEKL. This chain's CDR3 is CASSQGLVEIADLQETQYF. The CDR3 nucleotides read TGCGCCAGCAGCCAAGGGTTAGTTGAAATAGCGGATTTGCAAGAGACCCAGTACTTC.